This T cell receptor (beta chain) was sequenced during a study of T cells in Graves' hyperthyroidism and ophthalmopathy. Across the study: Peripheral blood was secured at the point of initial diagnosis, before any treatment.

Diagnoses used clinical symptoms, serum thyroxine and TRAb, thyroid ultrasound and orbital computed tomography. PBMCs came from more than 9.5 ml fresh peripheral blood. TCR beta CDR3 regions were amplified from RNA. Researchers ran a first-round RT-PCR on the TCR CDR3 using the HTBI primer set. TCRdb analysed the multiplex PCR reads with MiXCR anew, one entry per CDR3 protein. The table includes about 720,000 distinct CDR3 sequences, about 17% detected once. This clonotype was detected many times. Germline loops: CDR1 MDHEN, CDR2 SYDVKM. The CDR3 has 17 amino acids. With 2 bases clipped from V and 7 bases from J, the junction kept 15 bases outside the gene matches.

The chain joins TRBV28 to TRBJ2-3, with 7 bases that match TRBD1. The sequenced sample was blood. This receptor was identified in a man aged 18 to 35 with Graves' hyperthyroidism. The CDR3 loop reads CASSLGLGEGGAYTQYF. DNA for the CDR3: TGTGCCAGCAGTTTAGGGTTAGGTGAAGGGGGCGCGTATACGCAGTATTTT.